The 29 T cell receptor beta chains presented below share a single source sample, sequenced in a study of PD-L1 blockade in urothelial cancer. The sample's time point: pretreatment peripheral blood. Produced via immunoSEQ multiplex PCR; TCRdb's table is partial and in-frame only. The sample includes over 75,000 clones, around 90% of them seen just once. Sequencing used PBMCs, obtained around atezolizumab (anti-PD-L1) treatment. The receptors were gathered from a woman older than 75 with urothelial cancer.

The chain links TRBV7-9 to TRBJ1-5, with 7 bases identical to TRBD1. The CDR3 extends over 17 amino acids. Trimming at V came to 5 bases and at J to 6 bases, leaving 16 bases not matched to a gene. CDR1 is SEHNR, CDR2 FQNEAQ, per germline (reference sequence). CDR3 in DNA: TGTGCCAGCAGCCCGGGAGGGGCAGGGGGTTTGGGTCAGCCCCAGCATTTT. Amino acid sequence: CASSPGGAGGLGQPQHF.

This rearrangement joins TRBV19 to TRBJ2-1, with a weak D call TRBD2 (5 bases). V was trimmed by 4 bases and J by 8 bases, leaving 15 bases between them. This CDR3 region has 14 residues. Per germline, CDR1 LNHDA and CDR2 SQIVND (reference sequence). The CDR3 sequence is CASSTASSRDEQFF. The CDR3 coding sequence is TGTGCCAGTAGTACGGCTAGCAGTAGGGATGAGCAGTTCTTC.

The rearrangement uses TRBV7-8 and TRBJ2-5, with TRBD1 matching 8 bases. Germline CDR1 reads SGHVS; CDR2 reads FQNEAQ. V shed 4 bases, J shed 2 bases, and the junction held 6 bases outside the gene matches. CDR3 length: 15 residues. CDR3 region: CASSSGTGLQETQYF. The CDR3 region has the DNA TGTGCCAGCAGCTCCGGGACAGGCCTACAAGAGACCCAGTACTTC.

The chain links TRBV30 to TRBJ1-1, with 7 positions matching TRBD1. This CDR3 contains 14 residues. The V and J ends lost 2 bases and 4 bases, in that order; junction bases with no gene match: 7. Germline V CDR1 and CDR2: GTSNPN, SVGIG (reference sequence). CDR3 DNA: TGTGCCTGGAGTCTATCGACAGGGCGCACTGAAGCTTTCTTT. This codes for CAWSLSTGRTEAFF.

The DNA for the CDR3 is TGTGCCAGCAGTTTCCTCAGCGGGAGGGCGGGGCGGGAGCAGTTCTTC. It translates to CASSFLSGRAGREQFF. The chain links TRBV27 to TRBJ2-1; 10 bases are a match to TRBD2. This CDR3 region has 16 residues. J lost 10 bases, V lost 3 bases, and 12 bases had no gene match. Per germline, CDR1 MNHEY and CDR2 SMNVEV (reference sequence).

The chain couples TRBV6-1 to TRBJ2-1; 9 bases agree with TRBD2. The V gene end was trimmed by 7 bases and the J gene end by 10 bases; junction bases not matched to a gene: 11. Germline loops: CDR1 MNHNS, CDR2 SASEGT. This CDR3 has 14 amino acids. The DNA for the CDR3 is TGTGCCAGCAAGCCAGCGGGAGGTCTAGGGGAGCAGTTCTTC. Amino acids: CASKPAGGLGEQFF.

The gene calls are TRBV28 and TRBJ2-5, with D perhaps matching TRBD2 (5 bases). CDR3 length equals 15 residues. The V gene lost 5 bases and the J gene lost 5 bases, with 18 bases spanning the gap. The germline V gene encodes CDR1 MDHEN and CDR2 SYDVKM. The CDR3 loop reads CASSAWTGVTETQYF. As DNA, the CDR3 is TGTGCCAGCAGTGCCTGGACTGGGGTTACGGAGACCCAGTACTTC.

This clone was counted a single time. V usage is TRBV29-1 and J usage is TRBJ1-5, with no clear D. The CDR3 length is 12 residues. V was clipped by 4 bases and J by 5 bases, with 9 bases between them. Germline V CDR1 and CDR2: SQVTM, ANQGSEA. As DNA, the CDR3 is TGCAGCGTTGCGAGGGAGGATCAGCCCCAGCATTTT. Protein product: CSVAREDQPQHF.

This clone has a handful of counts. The CDR3 sequence: CASSRVTTGVGYTF. CDR3 DNA sequence: TGTGCCAGCAGCCGGGTTACGACAGGAGTCGGCTACACCTTC. V usage is TRBV7-2 and J usage is TRBJ1-2; D is perhaps TRBD1 (6 bases). Trimming shortened V by 5 bases and J by 8 bases, and 18 bases separated the two germline ends. Germline assignment: CDR1 SGHTA and CDR2 FQGNSA. This CDR3 spans 14 amino acids.

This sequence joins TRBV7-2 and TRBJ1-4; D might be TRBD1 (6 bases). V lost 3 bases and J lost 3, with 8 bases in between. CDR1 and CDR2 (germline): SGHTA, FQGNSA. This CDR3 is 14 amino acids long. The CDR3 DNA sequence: TGTGCCAGCAGCTTCAGGGGCCCTAATGAAAAACTGTTTTTT. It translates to CASSFRGPNEKLFF.

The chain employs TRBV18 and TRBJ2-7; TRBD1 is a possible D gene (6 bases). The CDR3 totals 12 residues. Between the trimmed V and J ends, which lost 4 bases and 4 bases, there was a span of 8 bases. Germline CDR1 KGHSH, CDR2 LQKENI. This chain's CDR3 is CASSQQGYEQYF. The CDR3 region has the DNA TGTGCCAGCTCACAACAGGGATACGAGCAGTACTTC. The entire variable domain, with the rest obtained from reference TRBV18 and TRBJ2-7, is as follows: NAGVMQNPRHLVRRRGQEARLRCSPMKGHSHVYWYRQLPEEGLKFMVYLQKENIIDESGMPKERFSAEFPKEGPSILRIQQVVRGDSAAYFCASSQQGYEQYFGPGTRLTVT.

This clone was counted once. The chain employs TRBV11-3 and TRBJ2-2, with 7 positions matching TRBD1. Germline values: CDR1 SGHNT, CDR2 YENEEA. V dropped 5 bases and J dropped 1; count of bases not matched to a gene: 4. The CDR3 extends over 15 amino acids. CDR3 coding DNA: TGTGCCAGCAGCCACCGGACAGGGAACACCGGGGAGCTGTTTTTT. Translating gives CASSHRTGNTGELFF.

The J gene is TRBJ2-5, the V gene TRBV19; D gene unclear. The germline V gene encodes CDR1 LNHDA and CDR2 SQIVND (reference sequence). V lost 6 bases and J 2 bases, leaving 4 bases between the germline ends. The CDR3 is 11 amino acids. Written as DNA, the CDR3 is TGTGCCAGTAGGCAGCAAGAGACCCAGTACTTC. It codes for CASRQQETQYF.

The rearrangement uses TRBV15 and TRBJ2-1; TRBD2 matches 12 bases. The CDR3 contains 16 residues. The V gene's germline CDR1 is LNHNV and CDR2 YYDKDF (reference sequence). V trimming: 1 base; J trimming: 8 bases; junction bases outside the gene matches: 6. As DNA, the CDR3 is TGTGCCACCAGCAGAGTCATGACTAGCGGGAGCGATGAGCAGTTCTTC. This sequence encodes CATSRVMTSGSDEQFF. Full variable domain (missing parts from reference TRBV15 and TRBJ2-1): DAMVIQNPRYQVTQFGKPVTLSCSQTLNHNVMYWYQQKSSQAPKLLFHYYDKDFNNEADTPDNFQSRRPNTSFCFLDIRSPGLGDTAMYLCATSRVMTSGSDEQFFGPGTRLTVL.

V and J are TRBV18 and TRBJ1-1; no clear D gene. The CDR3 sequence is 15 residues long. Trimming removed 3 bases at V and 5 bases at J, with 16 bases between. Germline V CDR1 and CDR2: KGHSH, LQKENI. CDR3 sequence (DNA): TGTGCCAGCTCACCCACGGGAGGGTCGGTGACTGAAGCTTTCTTT. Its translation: CASSPTGGSVTEAFF.

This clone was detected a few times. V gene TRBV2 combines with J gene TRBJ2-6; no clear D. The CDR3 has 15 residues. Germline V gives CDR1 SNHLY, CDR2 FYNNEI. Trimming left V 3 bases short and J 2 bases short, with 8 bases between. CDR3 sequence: CASSDWAAGANVLTF. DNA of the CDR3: TGTGCCAGCAGTGATTGGGCTGCTGGGGCCAACGTCCTGACTTTC.

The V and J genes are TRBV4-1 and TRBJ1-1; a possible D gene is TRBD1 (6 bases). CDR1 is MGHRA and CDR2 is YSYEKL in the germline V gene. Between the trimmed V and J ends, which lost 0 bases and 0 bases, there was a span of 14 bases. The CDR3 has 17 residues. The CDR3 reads CASSQDRGALMNTEAFF. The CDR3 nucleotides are TGCGCCAGCAGCCAAGATCGGGGGGCCCTAATGAACACTGAAGCTTTCTTT.

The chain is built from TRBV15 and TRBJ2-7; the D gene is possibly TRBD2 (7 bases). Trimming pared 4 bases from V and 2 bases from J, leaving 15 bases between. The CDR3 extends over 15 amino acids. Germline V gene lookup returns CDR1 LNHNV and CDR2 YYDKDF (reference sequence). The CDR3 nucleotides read TGTGCCACCAGCACTGGGGGGGCTAGAACCTACGAGCAGTACTTC. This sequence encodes CATSTGGARTYEQYF.

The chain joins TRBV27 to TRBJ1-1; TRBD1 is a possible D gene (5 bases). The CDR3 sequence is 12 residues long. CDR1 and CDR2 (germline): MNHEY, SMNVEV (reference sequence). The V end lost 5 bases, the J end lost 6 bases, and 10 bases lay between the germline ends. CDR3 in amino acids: CASSPRGAEAFF. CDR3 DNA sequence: TGTGCCAGCAGTCCTCGGGGGGCTGAAGCTTTCTTT.

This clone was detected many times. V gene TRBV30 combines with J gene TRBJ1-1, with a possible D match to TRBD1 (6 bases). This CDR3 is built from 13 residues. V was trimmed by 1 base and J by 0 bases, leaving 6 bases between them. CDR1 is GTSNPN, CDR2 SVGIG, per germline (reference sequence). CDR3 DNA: TGTGCCTGGAGTGGGACAGTGAACACTGAAGCTTTCTTT. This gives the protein CAWSGTVNTEAFF.

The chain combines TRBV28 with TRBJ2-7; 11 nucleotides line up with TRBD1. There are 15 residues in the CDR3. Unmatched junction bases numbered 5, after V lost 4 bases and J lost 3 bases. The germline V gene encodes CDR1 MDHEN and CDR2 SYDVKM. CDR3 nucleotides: TGTGCCAGCAGTTCTCCGGGACAGGGGGGCTACGAGCAGTACTTC. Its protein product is CASSSPGQGGYEQYF.

The CDR3 nucleotides are TGCGCCAGCAGTTTAGCGGGGGGGAACTACAATGAGCAGTTCTTC. Protein product: CASSLAGGNYNEQFF. The chain recombines TRBV5-1 with TRBJ2-1, with TRBD2 identical over 11 bases. The CDR3 loop spans 15 amino acids. Trimming took 5 bases from V and 3 from J; bases not matched to a gene: 4. Germline CDR1 reads SGHRS; CDR2 reads YFSETQ.

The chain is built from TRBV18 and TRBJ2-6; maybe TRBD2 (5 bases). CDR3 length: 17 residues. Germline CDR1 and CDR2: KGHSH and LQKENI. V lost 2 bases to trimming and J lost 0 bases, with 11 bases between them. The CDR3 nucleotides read TGTGCCAGCTCACCATATCCGGGAACCTCTGGGGCCAACGTCCTGACTTTC. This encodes CASSPYPGTSGANVLTF.

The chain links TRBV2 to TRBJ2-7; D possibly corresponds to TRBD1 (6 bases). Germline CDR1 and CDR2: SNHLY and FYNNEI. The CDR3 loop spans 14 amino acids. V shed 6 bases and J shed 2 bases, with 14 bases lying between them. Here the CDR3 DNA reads TGTGCCAGCAGGACCCAAGGGGGACCCTACGAGCAGTACTTC. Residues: CASRTQGGPYEQYF.

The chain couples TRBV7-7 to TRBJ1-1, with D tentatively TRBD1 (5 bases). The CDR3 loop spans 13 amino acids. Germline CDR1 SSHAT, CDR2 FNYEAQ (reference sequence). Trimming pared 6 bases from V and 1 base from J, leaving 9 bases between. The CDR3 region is CASSSDRNTEAFF. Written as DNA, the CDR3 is TGTGCCAGCAGTTCAGACAGGAACACTGAAGCTTTCTTT.

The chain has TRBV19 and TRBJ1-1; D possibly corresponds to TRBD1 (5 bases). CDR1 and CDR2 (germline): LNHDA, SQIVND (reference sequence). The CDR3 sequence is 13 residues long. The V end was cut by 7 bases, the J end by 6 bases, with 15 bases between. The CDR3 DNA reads TGTGCCAGTACCAAGTCGGGGGTCCCTGAAGCTTTCTTT. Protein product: CASTKSGVPEAFF.

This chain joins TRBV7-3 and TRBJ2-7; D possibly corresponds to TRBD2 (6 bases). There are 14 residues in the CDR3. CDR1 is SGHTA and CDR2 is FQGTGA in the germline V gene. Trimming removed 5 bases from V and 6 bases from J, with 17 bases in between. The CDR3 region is CASSNSVRGGEQYF. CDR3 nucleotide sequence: TGTGCCAGCAGCAATAGCGTTCGGGGAGGCGAGCAGTACTTC.

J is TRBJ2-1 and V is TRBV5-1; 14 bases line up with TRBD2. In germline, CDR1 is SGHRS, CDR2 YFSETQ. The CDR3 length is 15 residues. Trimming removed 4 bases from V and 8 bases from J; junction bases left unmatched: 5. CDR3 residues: CASSTGTSGRYEQFF. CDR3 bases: TGCGCCAGCAGCACCGGGACTAGCGGGAGATATGAGCAGTTCTTC.

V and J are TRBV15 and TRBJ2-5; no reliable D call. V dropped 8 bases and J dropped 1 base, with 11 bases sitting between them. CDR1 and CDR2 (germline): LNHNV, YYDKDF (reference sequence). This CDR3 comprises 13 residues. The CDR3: CATSGPPQETQYF. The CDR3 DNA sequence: TGTGCCACCTCCGGTCCACCCCAAGAGACCCAGTACTTC.